The 17 T cell receptor beta chains below were found in one sample sequenced in a study of shared clonotypes between healthy human individuals. Profiled with immunoSEQ multiplex PCR; TCRdb holds only in-frame clones, not every one. This sample has approximately 2,300,000 clones, with about nine tenths found just once. Input material: naive CD4+ T cells from PBMCs. Stated subset: CD45RA+ positively selected. All receptors come from a man aged 18 to 35 in good health. Some clones in this sample may be carry-over from other donors' samples.

This sequence joins TRBV28 and TRBJ2-5; 8 bases align to TRBD2. The J call could be wrong; TRBJ2-7 is a better fit for the DNA end. Germline V lookup: CDR1 MDHEN, CDR2 SYDVKM. This CDR3 has 17 residues. Here the CDR3 reads CASSPPRNSGITYEQYF. CDR3 DNA: TGTGCCAGCAGTCCACCCAGGAATAGCGGGATCACCTACGAGCAGTACTTC.

The count of this clone is one. The chain couples TRBV7-9 to TRBJ2-3; tentatively, D is TRBD2 (6 bases). Germline CDR1 SEHNR, CDR2 FQNEAQ (reference sequence). The length of the CDR3 is 15 residues. V was clipped by 5 bases and J by 2 bases, with 14 bases between them. For the CDR3, the DNA is TGTGCCAGCAGCGTTAGCGGACAAGTCACAGATACGCAGTATTTT. It codes for CASSVSGQVTDTQYF.

In its sample, this clone was seen once. The chain couples TRBV7-2 to TRBJ2-7; TRBD1 matches 7 bases. Germline-derived CDR1 and CDR2 are SGHTA and FQGNSA. The CDR3 is 14 amino acids. Trimming removed 1 base from V and 7 bases from J; junction bases left unmatched: 7. CDR3 region: CASSLDGQAKEQYF. CDR3 in DNA: TGTGCCAGCAGCTTAGACGGACAGGCTAAAGAGCAGTACTTC. Full variable domain (remainder filled in from reference TRBV7-2 and TRBJ2-7): GAGVSQSPSNKVTEKGKDVELRCDPISGHTALYWYRQSLGQGLEFLIYFQGNSAPDKSGLPSDRFSAERTGGSVSTLTIQRTQQEDSAVYLCASSLDGQAKEQYFGPGTRLTVT.

The J gene is TRBJ2-7, the V gene TRBV5-4; 11 nucleotides line up with TRBD2. V shed 3 bases, J shed 4 bases, and the junction held 6 bases outside the gene matches. Germline CDR1 reads SGHNT; CDR2 reads YYREEE (reference sequence). This CDR3 is built from 15 residues. The DNA of the CDR3 is TGTGCCAGCAGCTCAGCAACTAGCGGGGGATACGAGCAGTACTTC. Its translation is CASSSATSGGYEQYF.

The chain carries TRBV27 and TRBJ2-1; TRBD2 agrees at 12 bases. V trimming: 6 bases; J trimming: 0 bases; junction bases outside the gene matches: 12. Germline assignment: CDR1 MNHEY and CDR2 SMNVEV (reference sequence). The CDR3 totals 19 residues. The CDR3 protein is CASSLGLAGGPSSYNEQFF. CDR3 coding DNA: TGTGCCAGCAGCTTGGGGCTAGCGGGAGGGCCGAGCTCCTACAATGAGCAGTTCTTC.

The sample holds one count of this clone. The chain has TRBV4-2 and TRBJ2-4, with D possibly being TRBD1 (5 bases). The germline V gene has CDR1 LGHNA and CDR2 YNFKEQ. The CDR3 length is 16 residues. With 0 bases removed from V and 2 bases from J, the gap between germline ends came to 11 bases. For the CDR3, the DNA is TGTGCCAGCAGCCAAGATGGCAGGGTGACCAAAAACATTCAGTACTTC. Its protein is CASSQDGRVTKNIQYF.

The chain carries TRBV5-1 and TRBJ2-1; possibly TRBD1 for D (5 bases). From germline, CDR1 is SGHRS and CDR2 YFSETQ. The CDR3 consists of 15 residues. V lost 0 bases, J lost 6 bases, and 13 bases lay in between. The CDR3 reads CASSLVAGSINEQFF. The DNA of the CDR3 is TGCGCCAGCAGCTTGGTGGCAGGGTCAATCAATGAGCAGTTCTTC.

V gene TRBV7-2 combines with J gene TRBJ1-4; D might be TRBD1 (6 bases). The CDR3 is made up of 14 amino acids. With 3 bases removed from V and 8 bases from J, the gap between germline ends came to 13 bases. Germline assignment: CDR1 SGHTA and CDR2 FQGNSA. The CDR3 bases are TGTGCCAGCAGCTTCTGGGGGGGCGGCGAAAAACTGTTTTTT. It translates to CASSFWGGGEKLFF.

This rearrangement joins TRBV7-8 to TRBJ2-1; D is unclear. Per germline, CDR1 SGHVS and CDR2 FQNEAQ. V was trimmed by 5 bases and J by 4 bases, leaving 12 bases between them. The CDR3 runs to 14 residues. CDR3 region: CASSVVGGYNEQFF. The CDR3 DNA follows: TGTGCCAGCAGCGTAGTAGGCGGATACAATGAGCAGTTCTTC.

The V gene is TRBV7-9, the J gene TRBJ2-3; 8 positions match TRBD2. Germline trimming cut 4 bases from V and 2 bases from J; bases unmatched to any gene: 5. Germline CDR1 and CDR2: SEHNR and FQNEAQ (reference sequence). The CDR3 covers 15 residues. The CDR3 region has the DNA TGTGCCAGCAGCTACGGGACTAGTGCCACAGATACGCAGTATTTT. Its translation: CASSYGTSATDTQYF.

V usage is TRBV11-1 and J usage is TRBJ2-1; possible D gene TRBD1, 5 bases. Germline V CDR1 and CDR2: SGHAT, FQDESV (reference sequence). The V end lost 1 base, the J end lost 10 bases, and 11 bases lay between the germline ends. The CDR3 covers 13 residues. The CDR3, as DNA: TGTGCCAGCAGCTTAGGGGGCGGAAGGGAGCAGTTCTTC. It encodes CASSLGGGREQFF.

The V gene is TRBV28, the J gene TRBJ2-1; maybe TRBD2 (5 bases). V lost 8 bases, J lost 3 bases, and 8 bases lay in between. The CDR3 length is 12 residues. Germline V lookup: CDR1 MDHEN, CDR2 SYDVKM. This CDR3 is CASLASYNEQFF. CDR3 coding DNA: TGTGCCAGCCTAGCAAGCTACAATGAGCAGTTCTTC.

The chain links TRBV2 to TRBJ2-1, with 15 bases lining up with TRBD2. J gave up 0 bases and V 6 bases, and 9 bases lay outside the gene matches. Germline CDR1 is SNHLY and CDR2 is FYNNEI. The CDR3 length is 19 residues. CDR3 amino acids: CASRGGRTSGRASYNEQFF. Here the CDR3 DNA reads TGTGCCAGCAGGGGGGGCAGGACTAGCGGGAGGGCCTCCTACAATGAGCAGTTCTTC.

This clone was counted a few times. V usage is TRBV5-1 and J usage is TRBJ1-2; the D gene is possibly TRBD1 (6 bases). Germline V CDR1 and CDR2: SGHRS, YFSETQ. The CDR3 sequence is 15 residues long. V was shortened by 3 bases and J by 4 bases, with 16 bases between the two germline ends. The CDR3 sequence is CASSWVTDSTYGYTF. CDR3 bases: TGCGCCAGCAGCTGGGTAACGGACAGTACCTATGGCTACACCTTC.

V and J are TRBV6-5 and TRBJ2-1, with TRBD2 matching 12 bases. The CDR3 runs 15 residues. V lost 3 bases to trimming and J lost 9 bases; unmatched junction nucleotides: 6. Germline V lookup: CDR1 MNHEY, CDR2 SVGAGI. CDR3 sequence: CASSYGLAGGGEQFF. CDR3 in DNA: TGTGCCAGCAGTTATGGGCTAGCGGGGGGGGGTGAGCAGTTCTTC.

This chain links TRBV5-1 with TRBJ2-7; tentatively, D is TRBD1 or TRBD2 (5 bases each). Per germline, CDR1 SGHRS and CDR2 YFSETQ. V was pared by 0 bases and J by 3 bases, with 13 bases between. CDR3 length: 15 amino acids. The CDR3 protein is CASSLGIGAVYEQYF. In nucleotides, the CDR3 is TGCGCCAGCAGCTTGGGGATCGGGGCCGTCTACGAGCAGTACTTC.

The chain uses TRBV18 and TRBJ2-7; perhaps TRBD1 as D (5 bases). There are 16 residues in the CDR3. Germline CDR1 reads KGHSH; CDR2 reads LQKENI. V was trimmed by 2 bases and J by 3 bases, leaving 17 bases between them. In DNA form, the CDR3 reads TGTGCCAGCTCACCATTTTCTGGGCAGGGAAGCTACGAGCAGTACTTC. Its protein product is CASSPFSGQGSYEQYF.